A selection of T cell receptor beta chains follows, all from one sample in a study of T cell responses to AZD1222 COVID-19 vaccine. Repertoires were generated with immunoSEQ multiplex PCR, while TCRdb's copy carries only in-frame clones and drops some. The repertoire holds about 140,000 clones, with roughly 90% as singletons. The sequenced sample was peripheral blood, obtained on day 0 of AZD1222 vaccination. Receptor source: an adult in good health. The CDR3 runs from the conserved cysteine through the conserved F or W. D genes are given only for firm matches. Clone size is stated in some rows and not others, as once, few, many or a class when expanded.

D gene	J gene	clone size	V gene	CDR3 protein	CDR3 DNA
-	TRBJ2-1	-	TRBV2	CASSVEGLPYNEQFF	TGTGCCAGCAGTGTGGAAGGACTACCATACAATGAGCAGTTCTTC
-	TRBJ1-4	-	TRBV12-2	CASRPRIDRFNEKLFF	TGTGCAAGTCGCCCTCGTATCGACAGGTTTAATGAAAAACTGTTTTTT
TRBD1	TRBJ2-1	-	TRBV7-2	CASSVQPGTVPFF	TGTGCCAGCAGTGTTCAACCCGGGACAGTCCCGTTCTTC
TRBD2	TRBJ2-1	few	TRBV6-5	CASTKGLYYNEQFF	TGTGCCAGCACCAAGGGACTATACTACAATGAGCAGTTCTTC
-	TRBJ1-2	-	TRBV10-3	CAIRLGAHYGYTF	TGTGCCATCAGGTTGGGGGCGCACTATGGCTACACCTTC
-	TRBJ2-3	-	TRBV9	CASSVVGGGGGTDTQYF	TGTGCCAGCAGCGTAGTGGGTGGCGGCGGGGGCACAGATACGCAGTATTTT
-	TRBJ2-7	-	TRBV5-4	CASSLRRDQEQYF	TGTGCCAGCAGCTTGCGCCGGGATCAAGAGCAGTACTTC
-	TRBJ1-1	-	TRBV28	CASSPLRGDANTEAFF	TGTGCCAGCAGTCCACTAAGGGGGGACGCGAACACTGAAGCTTTCTTT
-	TRBJ1-3	-	TRBV7-2	CASSDDTGNTIYF	TGTGCCAGCAGCGACGACACTGGAAACACCATATATTTT
-	TRBJ2-7	many	TRBV24-1	CATSYGSSYEQYF	TGTGCCACCAGCTACGGTAGCTCCTACGAGCAGTACTTC
TRBD1	TRBJ1-1	-	TRBV20-1	CSASVPGQGNTEAFF	TGCAGTGCTAGTGTCCCGGGACAGGGGAACACTGAAGCTTTCTTT
-	TRBJ2-3	-	TRBV5-1	CASSPDPSADTQYF	TGCGCCAGCAGCCCGGACCCAAGCGCAGATACGCAGTATTTT
-	TRBJ1-4	-	TRBV18	CASSPRVTNEKLFF	TGTGCCAGCTCACCCAGGGTGACTAATGAAAAACTGTTTTTT
-	TRBJ1-5	few	TRBV9	CASSVGWNQPQHF	TGTGCCAGCAGCGTAGGGTGGAATCAGCCCCAGCATTTT
TRBD1	TRBJ1-5	-	TRBV6-5	CASRPGQGAYQPQHF	TGTGCCAGCAGACCCGGACAGGGGGCCTATCAGCCCCAGCATTTT
-	TRBJ1-2	-	TRBV9	CASSAEWGTLHGYTF	TGTGCCAGCAGCGCGGAGTGGGGGACGCTACATGGCTACACCTTC
-	TRBJ1-3	-	TRBV12-3/TRBV12-4	CASSASLGNTIYF	TGTGCCAGCAGTGCCTCCCTTGGAAACACCATATATTTT
-	TRBJ1-6	-	TRBV28	CASSKRGRDSPLHF	TGTGCCAGCAGTAAAAGGGGTAGGGATTCACCCCTCCACTTT
-	TRBJ1-6	-	TRBV12-5	CASGLVRKQGDSSSYNSPLHF	TGTGCTAGTGGTTTGGTACGAAAACAGGGCGACTCCAGCTCCTATAATTCACCCCTCCACTTT
-	TRBJ1-2	-	TRBV10-3	CAISEKEGGGYGYTF	TGTGCCATCAGTGAAAAAGAGGGAGGTGGCTATGGCTACACCTTC
-	TRBJ2-3	-	TRBV27	CASSETGTIPTDTQYF	TGTGCCAGCAGTGAGACCGGGACGATCCCCACAGATACGCAGTATTTT
-	TRBJ2-1	-	TRBV18	CASSLDLYNEQFF	TGTGCCAGCTCCCTGGACCTCTACAATGAGCAGTTCTTC
-	TRBJ1-5	-	TRBV12-3/TRBV12-4	CASGRGWYQPQHF	TGTGCCTCCGGGAGGGGGTGGTATCAGCCCCAGCATTTT
TRBD1	TRBJ1-5	-	TRBV6-6	CASSYPRDRGRQPQHF	TGTGCCAGCAGTTACCCCCGGGACAGGGGCCGCCAGCCCCAGCATTTT
-	TRBJ1-2	few	TRBV27	CASSFSGGNGYTF	TGTGCCAGCAGTTTCTCGGGGGGGAATGGCTACACCTTC
TRBD1	TRBJ1-2	-	TRBV19	CASNTDREVNGYTF	TGTGCCAGTAATACTGACAGGGAAGTAAACGGCTACACCTTC
-	TRBJ1-5	-	TRBV7-8	CASSPLRTSISNQPQHF	TGTGCCAGCAGCCCTCTCCGGACATCAATTAGCAATCAGCCCCAGCATTTT
TRBD2	TRBJ2-1	-	TRBV2	CAISGTSGRYEQFF	TGTGCCATATCCGGGACTAGCGGGAGGTATGAGCAGTTCTTC
-	TRBJ2-5	-	TRBV6-2/TRBV6-3	CASSYDFRDRRGETQYF	TGTGCCAGCAGTTACGACTTTAGGGACCGGAGGGGGGAGACCCAGTACTTC
-	TRBJ2-5	-	TRBV5-1	CASSPASGFQETQYF	TGCGCCAGCAGCCCCGCATCCGGGTTCCAAGAGACCCAGTACTTC
-	TRBJ1-2	-	TRBV9	CASSGSGYYGYTF	TGTGCCAGCAGCGGGAGCGGCTACTATGGCTACACCTTC
-	TRBJ1-5	-	TRBV30	CAWRQPQHF	TGTGCCTGGAGACAGCCCCAGCATTTT
-	TRBJ1-5	-	TRBV21-1	CASSTGKAQHF	TGTGCCAGCAGCACGGGGAAGGCCCAGCATTTT
TRBD2	TRBJ2-5	-	TRBV5-1	CASSPSGNQETQYF	TGCGCCAGCAGCCCTAGCGGGAACCAAGAGACCCAGTACTTC
-	TRBJ1-1	-	TRBV28	CASTLLGKNTEAFF	TGTGCCAGCACCCTTCTGGGCAAGAACACTGAAGCTTTCTTT
TRBD2	TRBJ2-1	few	TRBV12-5	CASGLGTSGDEQFF	TGTGCTAGTGGTTTGGGGACAAGCGGGGATGAGCAGTTCTTC
TRBD1	TRBJ2-4	-	TRBV5-1	CASSPTGDWAKNIQYF	TGCGCCAGCAGTCCCACAGGGGATTGGGCCAAAAACATTCAGTACTTC
-	TRBJ2-3	-	TRBV11-2	CASSSGADTQYF	TGTGCCAGCAGTTCCGGGGCGGATACGCAGTATTTT
-	TRBJ2-7	-	TRBV4-1	CASSQEPGTPSYEQYF	TGCGCCAGCAGCCAAGAACCCGGGACACCCTCCTACGAGCAGTACTTC
-	TRBJ2-7	-	TRBV7-9	CASSTGGGTHEQYF	TGTGCCAGCAGCACTGGAGGAGGGACCCACGAGCAGTACTTC
-	TRBJ2-5	-	TRBV5-4	CASSFPGTPQETQYF	TGTGCCAGCAGCTTCCCCGGGACACCACAAGAGACCCAGTACTTC
-	TRBJ1-5	few	TRBV28	CASSSGLQPQHF	TGTGCCAGCAGTTCGGGACTTCAGCCCCAGCATTTT
TRBD1	TRBJ1-3	-	TRBV7-6	CASSPTGLGGNTIYF	TGTGCCAGCAGCCCGACAGGGCTGGGGGGAAACACCATATATTTT
-	TRBJ2-5	-	TRBV5-1	CASSQLAQETQYF	TGCGCCAGCAGCCAATTAGCCCAAGAGACCCAGTACTTC
TRBD1	TRBJ1-6	once	TRBV5-1	CASRGQGDSPLHF	TGCGCCAGCAGAGGACAGGGTGATTCACCCCTCCACTTT
TRBD2	TRBJ2-1	-	TRBV7-6	CASSKPTGGGNEQFF	TGTGCCAGCAGCAAACCCACTGGGGGGGGCAATGAGCAGTTCTTC
-	TRBJ2-5	-	TRBV5-6	CASSLGTLKTQYF	TGTGCCAGCAGCTTGGGGACTTTGAAGACCCAGTACTTC
-	TRBJ1-2	-	TRBV30	CAWTGGYGYTF	TGTGCCTGGACAGGAGGCTATGGCTACACCTTC
TRBD2	TRBJ2-1	-	TRBV19	CASSPLAGGIKDEQFF	TGTGCCAGTAGCCCACTAGCGGGGGGGATTAAGGATGAGCAGTTCTTC
-	TRBJ1-2	-	TRBV4-1	CASSRGSQGSYGYTF	TGCGCCAGCAGCCGCGGGTCCCAGGGATCCTATGGCTACACCTTC
-	TRBJ2-6	-	TRBV28	CASSSPGVTGANVLTF	TGTGCCAGCAGTTCCCCGGGGGTGACGGGGGCCAACGTCCTGACTTTC
-	TRBJ2-7	-	TRBV11-3	CASSSPLSGYEQYF	TGTGCCAGCAGCTCCCCCCTTAGCGGATACGAGCAGTACTTC
-	TRBJ2-3	once	TRBV20-1	CSAGTDTQYF	TGCAGTGCTGGCACAGATACGCAGTATTTT
-	TRBJ2-2	-	TRBV7-8	CASSAPGTLNTGELFF	TGTGCCAGCAGCGCCCCCGGGACTCTTAACACCGGGGAGCTGTTTTTT